This T cell receptor (beta chain) was recorded in a study of long-term antiretroviral therapy in people with HIV. This clone was detected a few times. At survey level, the immunoSEQ assay was run in its v3.0 version. Assay: immunoSEQ multiplex PCR; the TCRdb copy retains only in-frame clones and omits some. The table has tens of thousands of clones, roughly 84% seen once. The receptor was isolated from a man aged 50-59 years with HIV. The sequences come from unsorted PBMCs, collected 2 years after starting antiretroviral therapy.

CDR3: CAWSVVTLWRGYTF. For the CDR3, the DNA is TGTGCCTGGAGTGTAGTGACCCTCTGGAGGGGCTACACCTTC. The rearrangement joins TRBV30 to TRBJ1-2; D call uncertain. The CDR3 is 14 amino acids. V lost 0 bases and J lost 8, with 16 bases in between. The germline CDR1 and CDR2 sequences are GTSNPN and SVGIG (reference sequence).